Listed below are T cell receptor beta chains from one sample, sequenced in a study of cytomegalovirus exposure and HLA in healthy donors. The repertoire was sequenced with immunoSEQ multiplex PCR; TCRdb's copy has only in-frame clones and lacks some. Among 150,000 or so clones, about 80% were seen once, and the ten largest hold 1.4% to 1.5%. Sequencing was done on a sample of PBMCs. These TCRs come from a man aged 25 to 40 in good health and CMV-seropositive. Each CDR3 is given with its conserved first and last residue. A D gene is named only where the DNA matches it firmly.

TRBJ2-2,TRBV13,NA,CASSDRGPNTGELFF
TRBJ1-6,TRBV5-6,NA,CASSYTGYNSPLHF
TRBJ2-2,TRBV7-9,NA,CASSLGLGANTGELFF
TRBJ2-3,TRBV6-4,NA,CASSDRGITSTDTQYF
TRBJ2-5,TRBV2,TRBD1,CASYRDRGQETQYF
TRBJ1-2,TRBV5-4,NA,CASSYSSRQDYGYTF
TRBJ1-4,TRBV6-1,TRBD1,CASSGVTRQGGFEKLFF
TRBJ2-7,TRBV7-9,NA,CSSSLGSGEQYF
TRBJ1-5,TRBV28,TRBD1,CASSFSLRDRGDQPQHF
TRBJ2-3,TRBV10-1,TRBD1,CASSPGQGTDTQYF
TRBJ2-7,TRBV7-9,NA,CASSLTGVGYEQYF
TRBJ1-2,TRBV27,NA,CASWGLSKSWGFYGYTF
TRBJ2-5,TRBV18,TRBD1,CASARQGQETQYF
TRBJ2-7,TRBV21-1,NA,CASSKCRADVEQYF
TRBJ1-6,TRBV27,TRBD1,CASRSRLDRIGSPLHF
TRBJ2-3,TRBV6-4,TRBD2,CASVAGVADTQYF
TRBJ2-7,TRBV6-8,TRBD1,CASSWTGAYEQYF
TRBJ2-2,TRBV5-4,TRBD2,CASSAGGLANTGELFF
TRBJ1-1,TRBV5-1,TRBD1,CASSFTGTGDTEAFF
TRBJ2-2,TRBV2,NA,CASSEGRGGTGELFF
TRBJ2-7,TRBV5-6,TRBD1,CASSFTDRARPYEQYF
TRBJ2-7,TRBV21-1,NA,CASILTRTGEDEQYF
TRBJ2-7,TRBV19,TRBD2,CASSPLPGASGSYEQYF
TRBJ2-3,TRBV18,TRBD1,CASSPGNRGRSDTQYF
TRBJ2-1,TRBV7-2,TRBD2,CASSLGAGGHNEQFF
TRBJ1-2,TRBV29-1,NA,CTIIEGDYGYTF
TRBJ2-3,TRBV19,NA,CASSIEGGRGADTQYF
TRBJ2-2,TRBV25-1,TRBD1,CASSEPGQGRVAGELFF
TRBJ2-5,TRBV12-5,TRBD2,CASAPGLAGPYQETQYF
TRBJ2-3,TRBV7-2,NA,CASSSVRGVGTDTQYF
TRBJ1-1,TRBV5-4,NA,CASQKQEDTEAFF
TRBJ1-2,TRBV7-9,NA,CASSASHTDRTGYTF